This paragraph covers one T cell receptor beta chain sequence. Its antigen remains undetermined. Nothing much larger sits one base from this clone, and base qualities are not available. Using the deep immunoSEQ assay, TCR CDR3 regions were amplified from genomic DNA by multiplex PCR. Extracted genomic DNA from each cell subset was distributed evenly across all wells of several immunoSEQ 96-well plates, and each plate was treated as a replicate. Each replicate PCR for unsorted PBMC received about 0.3 ug genomic DNA, equal to tens of thousands of T cell genomes. Ten immunoSEQ deep assay plates were used to sequence unsorted PBMC genomic DNA. The purified libraries were quantified using a Qubit 3.0 fluorometer, sized with a Bioanalyzer 2100, and then quantified again using the KAPA Library Quantification kit. A separate single-read 150-cycle Illumina NextSeq 550 flow cell was used to sequence each immunoSEQ 96-well plate. The study's processing was this. Because only junctional sequences without quality scores were contained in the immunoSEQ output, filtering matching that applied to full-length reads could not be performed. To assign V/J genes and CDR3, sequences were annotated using PyIR, a Python wrapper for IgBLAST v1.9, with IMGT germline references. Reads with weak V/J assignments (E-value above 1e-6), missing CDR3, stop codons, out-of-frame junctions, or ambiguous translated residues were removed. A V3J clonotype was defined by an identical inferred V gene, J gene, and CDR3 amino acid sequence. Percentage overlap between repertoires was calculated by dividing the number of shared unique clonotypes by the size of the smaller repertoire. Three approaches were used to assess repertoire richness: RTK rarefaction, the Chao1 estimator, and Recon v2.1 estimates of unobserved clonotypes. TCRdb obtained this table from immuneACCESS and retained in-frame rearrangements with V and J assigned. These tables miss some clones; where compared with another copy, unresolved V genes account for less than half of the shortfall, and the remainder is unexplained. V and J calls and clone size are copied from that table; D and trimming were computed from the DNA. The sample records hundreds of thousands of clones, roughly 77% of which are singletons. The biggest ten clones account for 13% of the sample.

The donors were healthy, HIV-negative adults with no recently reported acute infections or vaccinations. Only Caucasian adults living in Nashville, Tennessee, USA were represented among the donors. For unsorted samples, about 90 million PBMCs were counted, and genomic DNA was extracted using the QIAamp DNA Blood Mini kit. Blood was obtained by leukapheresis, after which PBMCs were separated by Ficoll-Histopaque density gradient centrifugation and cryopreserved in liquid nitrogen vapor phase. The CDR1 and CDR2 encoded by the germline V gene (reference sequence) are WNHNN and SYGVQD. V loses 11 bases, J loses 1 base, and the germline ends lie 25 bases apart. The CDR3 goes from the cysteine to the phenylalanine over 17 residues. Of the read, only the CDR3 DNA is kept; its 51 bases are in frame from base 1. These data are taken from a study of shared clonotypes between healthy human individuals (dated by TCRdb to about 2020). In terms of the full investigation: Two women and a few men aged 18 to 49 years were included in the cohort. To estimate repertoire size and how much clonotypes are shared between individuals, the study performed deep sequencing of blood TCR repertoires from a few healthy adults. To increase sequencing depth and limit assay-specific biases, different laboratories used diverse techniques to prepare libraries and sequence TCR repertoires. Each donor's leukapheresis produced roughly between roughly 0.85 and 9.5 billion PBMCs. The research as a whole found: The small number of donors limited the genetic and exposure-history diversity represented. Based on pairwise subsampling, the degree of clonotype sharing among donors was expected to be affected by sequencing depth. Sampling was restricted to blood, and TCR repertoires in tissue are likely to differ from TCR repertoires in blood.

Specimen: PBMCs. The V gene is TRBV10-1 and the J gene is TRBJ2-3; TRBD2 is perhaps the D gene, given 7 matching bases. The source of this sequence is a woman between 40 and 50 years old in good health. Some clones in this sample may be carry-over from other donors' samples. The encoded CDR3 is CARPRGGGSKGTDTQYF. The DNA sequence reads TGCGCCCGACCAAGGGGGGGCGGGAGTAAGGGCACAGATACGCAGTATTTT.